This section outlines one TCR beta chain sequence together with its context. Its antigen is not identified. These data belong to a study of response to subunit inactivated influenza vaccine. Points from the study as a whole: After each seasonal influenza vaccination, few new T cells are recruited, the authors suggested.

The CDR3 loop spans 12 amino acids. Germline V gives CDR1 DFQATT, CDR2 SNEGSKA (reference sequence). TCRdb itself ran the RT-PCR reads through MiXCR, one entry per CDR3 protein. The top ten hold 13% of the sample, which has approximately 500,000 distinct CDR3 sequences, 10% to 15% seen once. The sample was PBMCs from blood, taken roughly 45 days after vaccination. This chain joins TRBV20-1 and TRBJ1-5, with 8 positions matching TRBD1. The J call may be incorrect, as the DNA end agrees better with TRBJ2-3. This receptor was identified in a man aged 50-59 years who received an inactivated influenza vaccine. In DNA form, the CDR3 reads TGCAGTGTGGGACAGGCCTTGGAGCCCCAGTATTTT. It is translated as CSVGQALEPQYF.